This TCR beta chain was observed in a study of chemoradiotherapy in HPV16-positive cancers. Whole-study findings and limits: HPV-responsive T-cell expansion during chemoradiotherapy was linked to improved recurrence-free survival in HPV16-positive patients.

On this clone: Its antigen is not identified.

V was pared by 1 base and J by 2 bases, with 7 bases between. Germline V lookup: CDR1 SGHNT, CDR2 YYREEE (reference sequence). This CDR3 has 15 residues. Produced via immunoSEQ multiplex PCR; TCRdb's table is partial and in-frame only. The table records some 70,000 clones, about 88% of them present only once. This receptor was obtained from a human donor with HPV-associated anogenital cancer. The starting material was blood, obtained from a patient who underwent chemoradiotherapy. The chain joins TRBV5-4 to TRBJ2-6; unclear D gene. CDR3 nucleotides: TGTGCCAGCAGCTTGATGGGTGCTGGGGCCAACGTCCTGACTTTC. Translated, it gives CASSLMGAGANVLTF.